This entry lists 26 T cell receptor beta chains sequenced from one sample in a study of cytomegalovirus exposure and HLA in healthy donors (dated by TCRdb to 2017 to 2019). Libraries were made using the immunoSEQ multiplex PCR assay. For the multiplex PCR, a mixture combining 60 forward primers for TCR Vbeta segments and 13 reverse primers for TCR Jbeta segments was used. As stored in TCRdb, this immuneACCESS dataset retains in-frame rearrangements with V and J assigned. A fraction of the clones does not appear; measured against another copy, unresolved V genes explain less than half of the discrepancy, and the remainder lacks a known reason. Present in this sample are 100,000 to 150,000 clones, around 83% of which were seen just once. Approximately 2.5% of the sample goes to the ten largest clones. Source material: PBMCs. These TCRs come from a man aged 45 to 65 in good health and CMV-seronegative.

The chain joins TRBV5-1 to TRBJ2-7, with 7 bases aligning to TRBD2. The CDR3 loop spans 12 amino acids. Germline CDR1 and CDR2: SGHRS and YFSETQ. Trimming cost V 7 bases and J 6 bases; bases outside gene matches: 7. CDR3 DNA sequence: TGCGCCAGCCTTGAACCGGGGGGCGAGCAGTACTTC. Protein: CASLEPGGEQYF.

This sequence joins TRBV4-2 and TRBJ1-4, with TRBD1 matching 8 bases. The CDR3 consists of 15 residues. With V trimmed by 2 bases and J by 6 bases, 5 bases remained unmatched. CDR1 and CDR2 (germline): LGHNA, YNFKEQ. The CDR3 region is CASSQQDRVDEKLFF. The CDR3 DNA reads as TGTGCCAGCAGCCAACAGGACAGGGTCGATGAAAAACTGTTTTTT.

The J gene is TRBJ1-5, the V gene TRBV9; D gene ambiguous. CDR1 and CDR2 from the germline V gene are SGDLS and YYNGEE. The CDR3 sequence is 16 residues long. Trimming stripped 0 bases from V and 0 bases from J, with 10 bases between. The CDR3 is CASSVGSEDSNQPQHF. CDR3 coding DNA: TGTGCCAGCAGCGTAGGGAGTGAGGATAGCAATCAGCCCCAGCATTTT.

V is TRBV9 and J is TRBJ1-6; 7 bases are a match to TRBD1. Trimming took 3 bases from V and 7 from J; bases not matched to a gene: 7. The CDR3 contains 15 residues. Germline assignment: CDR1 SGDLS and CDR2 YYNGEE. The DNA of the CDR3 is TGTGCCAGCAGCGATGAGACAGGGAGCAATTCACCCCTCCACTTT. It yields the protein CASSDETGSNSPLHF.

The rearrangement uses TRBV15 and TRBJ1-2; 9 nucleotides match TRBD1. Trimming took 4 bases from V and 3 from J; bases not matched to a gene: 12. The CDR3 sequence is 17 residues long. Germline CDR1 is LNHNV and CDR2 is YYDKDF (reference sequence). The CDR3 spells CATSNHRGPGTDYGYTF. The CDR3 DNA sequence: TGTGCCACCAGCAATCACAGGGGGCCAGGGACCGACTATGGCTACACCTTC.

The chain has TRBV5-1 and TRBJ1-4; 8 nucleotides agree with TRBD1. Unmatched junction bases numbered 4, after V lost 0 bases and J lost 0 bases. Germline V gene data show CDR1 as SGHRS and CDR2 as YFSETQ. This CDR3 comprises 17 residues. CDR3 DNA: TGCGCCAGCAGCTTGGGCGCACAGGGGGCAACTAATGAAAAACTGTTTTTT. It specifies CASSLGAQGATNEKLFF.

The chain links TRBV12-5 to TRBJ2-1; TRBD2 agrees at 9 bases. This CDR3 is 15 amino acids long. CDR1 is LGHNT and CDR2 is FRNRAP in the germline V gene. Trimming cost V 3 bases and J 9 bases; bases outside gene matches: 9. CDR3 protein: CASGFGGGGAAEQFF. CDR3 DNA: TGTGCTAGTGGTTTTGGCGGCGGGGGGGCCGCTGAGCAGTTCTTC.

J is TRBJ2-5 and V is TRBV28; TRBD1 matches at 10 bases. V shed 8 bases and J 4 bases; nucleotides not matched to a gene: 10. The CDR3 is 15 residues long. Germline values: CDR1 MDHEN, CDR2 SYDVKM. The CDR3, as DNA: TGTGCCAGCCGACGCCCGACAGGGGGCGGAGAGACCCAGTACTTC. Translated: CASRRPTGGGETQYF.

The J gene is TRBJ2-7, the V gene TRBV7-2; TRBD2 aligns across 9 bases. Germline V gene lookup returns CDR1 SGHTA and CDR2 FQGNSA. This CDR3 contains 15 residues. With 3 bases clipped from V and 2 bases from J, the junction kept 5 bases outside the gene matches. The CDR3 here is CASSFYGGGAYEQYF. CDR3 nucleotides: TGTGCCAGCAGCTTTTACGGCGGGGGGGCCTACGAGCAGTACTTC.

The chain joins TRBV5-1 to TRBJ2-7; tentatively, D is TRBD2 (5 bases). The V end lost 4 bases, the J end lost 4 bases, and 18 bases lay between the germline ends. Germline CDR1 is SGHRS and CDR2 is YFSETQ. The CDR3 runs to 15 residues. The CDR3 DNA follows: TGCGCCAGCAGCCCCCTGGAGGCGCTTCGGTACGAGCAGTACTTC. Protein product: CASSPLEALRYEQYF.

The rearrangement joins TRBV30 to TRBJ2-3; 8 bases fit TRBD1. V lost 5 bases, J lost 4 bases, and 11 bases stayed unmatched. Germline V gene lookup returns CDR1 GTSNPN and CDR2 SVGIG (reference sequence). The CDR3 has 15 amino acids. The CDR3 sequence is CAWAGQGSRADTQYF. CDR3 coding DNA: TGTGCCTGGGCTGGACAGGGCAGTAGAGCAGATACGCAGTATTTT.

The chain couples TRBV11-2 to TRBJ2-1, with 12 nucleotides matching TRBD2. Germline V gene sequence: CDR1 SGHAT, CDR2 FQNNGV. CDR3 size: 15 residues. Trimming removed 3 bases from V and 9 bases from J; junction bases left unmatched: 6. The CDR3 DNA reads TGTGCCAGCAGCTTCCTAGCGGGGGGGCCTGGTGAGCAGTTCTTC. Residues: CASSFLAGGPGEQFF.

The rearrangement uses TRBV5-6 and TRBJ2-7; 9 bases are a match to TRBD1. Per germline, CDR1 SGHDT and CDR2 YYEEEE. This CDR3 comprises 16 residues. The ends lost 4 bases at V and 1 base at J; junction bases unmatched: 9. The CDR3 region has the DNA TGTGCCAGCAGCGGCTACCGGGACAGGGCGTCCTACGAGCAGTACTTC. It encodes CASSGYRDRASYEQYF.

This chain uses TRBV30 with TRBJ2-5, with D maybe TRBD2 (5 bases). Germline CDR1 reads GTSNPN; CDR2 reads SVGIG (reference sequence). The CDR3 runs to 12 residues. The V end lost 5 bases, the J end lost 5 bases, and 12 bases lay between the germline ends. The CDR3 coding sequence is TGTGCCTGGGCACAAGGACTGGAGACCCAGTACTTC. This gives the protein CAWAQGLETQYF.

The chain uses TRBV7-6 and TRBJ1-1; 10 nucleotides agree with TRBD1. Trimming removed 5 bases from V and 4 bases from J; junction bases left unmatched: 7. CDR3 length: 15 residues. From germline, CDR1 is SGHVS and CDR2 FNYEAQ. CDR3 nucleotides: TGTGCCAGCAGCACCTTGGACAGGGGGGCCACTGAAGCTTTCTTT. The encoded protein is CASSTLDRGATEAFF.

This clone occurred a few times. This rearrangement joins TRBV10-2 to TRBJ1-2, with a weak D call TRBD1 (5 bases). Per germline, CDR1 WSHSY and CDR2 SAAADI. V shed 6 bases and J shed 6 bases, with 14 bases lying between them. The CDR3 totals 13 residues. The CDR3 sequence: CASREGGANGYTF. The CDR3 DNA sequence: TGCGCCAGCAGGGAAGGAGGGGCGAATGGCTACACCTTC.

V is TRBV5-1 and J is TRBJ1-2; D gene uncertain. The CDR3 runs 12 residues. In germline, CDR1 is SGHRS, CDR2 YFSETQ. The V end lost 5 bases, the J end lost 8 bases, and 13 bases lay between the germline ends. CDR3 in amino acids: CASRGEESGYTF. The CDR3 nucleotides read TGCGCCAGCAGGGGTGAGGAGAGCGGCTACACCTTC.

The V call is TRBV6-5, the J call TRBJ1-1; D unclear. The CDR3 is 14 amino acids. The V gene lost 4 bases and the J gene lost 5 bases, with 14 bases spanning the gap. Germline CDR1 MNHEY, CDR2 SVGAGI. CDR3 loop: CASSSRSRATEAFF. In DNA form, the CDR3 reads TGTGCCAGCAGTTCGAGGAGTAGAGCTACTGAAGCTTTCTTT.

The genes are TRBV5-4 and TRBJ2-2; 8 positions match TRBD1. Germline values: CDR1 SGHNT, CDR2 YYREEE (reference sequence). This CDR3 comprises 15 residues. The junction had 8 bases not matched to a gene; V was cut back by 4 bases and J by 6 bases. The CDR3 sequence is CASSGQGALAGELFF. DNA for the CDR3: TGTGCCAGCAGCGGCCAGGGGGCGCTGGCCGGGGAGCTGTTTTTT.

The chain has TRBV9 and TRBJ2-3; 9 bases match TRBD2. V shed 2 bases, J shed 2 bases, and the junction held 3 bases outside the gene matches. The germline CDR1 and CDR2 sequences are SGDLS and YYNGEE. CDR3 length: 15 residues. In DNA, the CDR3 is TGTGCCAGCAGCGTCACTAGCGGGCCCACAGATACGCAGTATTTT. This translates into CASSVTSGPTDTQYF.

The gene calls are TRBV4-3 and TRBJ2-5, with D possibly TRBD1 on 6 matching bases. The V end lost 1 base, the J end lost 2 bases, and 11 bases lay between the germline ends. The CDR3 length is 15 residues. Germline CDR1 is LGHNA and CDR2 is YSLEER. The CDR3 loop reads CASSQGRDTQETQYF. The CDR3 bases are TGCGCCAGCAGCCAAGGCCGGGACACACAAGAGACCCAGTACTTC.

This clone was seen a single time. The V and J genes are TRBV5-6 and TRBJ1-1; D is unresolved. This CDR3 has 13 residues. The V gene lost 0 bases and the J gene lost 8 bases, with 11 bases spanning the gap. Germline V gene sequence: CDR1 SGHDT, CDR2 YYEEEE. The CDR3 protein is CASSLVAADEAFF. DNA of the CDR3: TGTGCCAGCAGCTTGGTAGCGGCAGACGAAGCTTTCTTT. The complete variable domain, with remaining parts taken from reference TRBV5-6 and TRBJ1-1, reads DAGVTQSPTHLIKTRGQQVTLRCSPKSGHDTVSWYQQALGQGPQFIFQYYEEEERQRGNFPDRFSGHQFPNYSSELNVNALLLGDSALYLCASSLVAADEAFFGQGTRLTVV.

V and J are TRBV27 and TRBJ2-3; a possible D gene is TRBD1 (6 bases). V was shortened by 3 bases and J by 7 bases, with 11 bases between the two germline ends. This CDR3 contains 13 residues. Germline CDR1 is MNHEY and CDR2 is SMNVEV (reference sequence). CDR3 coding DNA: TGTGCCAGCAGTTTCACAACAGGGTATACGCAGTATTTT. Protein: CASSFTTGYTQYF.

This clone was detected only once. This rearrangement joins TRBV6-5 to TRBJ2-2; 10 bases fit TRBD1. The V gene end was trimmed by 4 bases and the J gene end by 7 bases; junction bases not matched to a gene: 6. Germline V gene lookup returns CDR1 MNHEY and CDR2 SVGAGI. This CDR3 is 15 amino acids long. This chain's CDR3 is CASSSQGQGHGELFF. The CDR3 DNA reads TGTGCCAGCAGTTCCCAGGGACAGGGGCACGGGGAGCTGTTTTTT.

This sequence joins TRBV11-2 and TRBJ1-3; D is unclear. Germline CDR1 reads SGHAT; CDR2 reads FQNNGV. Deletions cut 3 bases from V and 4 bases from J, with 4 bases between. The CDR3 sequence is 12 residues long. The CDR3 region has the DNA TGTGCCAGCAGCTTCGAGGGAAACACCATATATTTT. This sequence encodes CASSFEGNTIYF.

This chain joins TRBV7-9 and TRBJ1-1; D is possibly TRBD1 (5 bases). The CDR3 is made up of 13 amino acids. CDR1 is SEHNR, CDR2 FQNEAQ, per germline (reference sequence). V was clipped by 3 bases and J by 8 bases, with 13 bases between them. CDR3 in DNA: TGTGCCAGCAGCTTCGGTGAAGGGGTCGAAGCTTTCTTT. It is translated as CASSFGEGVEAFF.